This T cell receptor beta chain was captured in a study of long-term antiretroviral therapy in people with HIV. Per the germline V gene, CDR1 is MGHRA and CDR2 is YSYEKL. The ends lost 3 bases at V and 1 base at J; junction bases unmatched: 11. The CDR3 sequence is 17 residues long. Researchers ran immunoSEQ v3.0 at survey level. Libraries were prepared by immunoSEQ multiplex PCR; TCRdb keeps only in-frame clonotypes and omits some of them. The sample lists more than 20,000 clones, roughly 87% occurring once. DNA was extracted from around 0.96-9.9 million thawed cryopreserved PBMC. Source: unsorted PBMCs, taken 0.3 years after starting antiretroviral therapy. J is TRBJ1-1 and V is TRBV4-1, with TRBD1 identical over 7 bases. This TCR derives from a man aged 45-65 years with HIV. This CDR3 is CASSQLYAGGKNTEAFF. CDR3 coding DNA: TGCGCCAGCAGCCAGTTATACGCAGGGGGTAAGAACACTGAAGCTTTCTTT.